This entry lists 28 T cell receptor beta chains sequenced from one sample in a study of CD8 T cells in ankylosing spondylitis. TCRdb ran MiXCR on the 5' RACE reads and lists one entry per CDR3 protein. The sample includes roughly 90,000 distinct CDR3 sequences, roughly 9% of them seen just once. These receptors lack a known antigen. Notes on the study in general: Seemingly distinctive of ankylosing spondylitis blood was a TCR beta motif formed by eight highly homologous variants.

The sample comprised blood, either unsorted or a sorted T cell fraction (not recorded which). The receptor set was obtained from a male donor with ankylosing spondylitis.

This clonotype was seen at least ten times. CDR3 sequence (DNA): TGCAGTGCTCCCGGGAGCATCCGTTACTCCGACACTGAAGCTTTCTTT. Translated, it gives CSAPGSIRYSDTEAFF. The chain uses TRBV20-1 and TRBJ1-1; the D is unclear. V shed 5 bases and J shed 3 bases, with 22 bases lying between them. Per the germline V gene, CDR1 is DFQATT and CDR2 is SNEGSKA (reference sequence). The CDR3 has 16 residues.

The table lists this clonotype with many counts. The chain joins TRBV6-4 to TRBJ2-1, with D perhaps TRBD1 or TRBD2 (5 bases each). V dropped 0 bases and J dropped 4 bases, with 10 bases sitting between them. This CDR3 spans 15 amino acids. Germline V gene data show CDR1 as MRHNA and CDR2 as SNTAGT. The CDR3 DNA reads TGTGCCAGCAGTGACTCGGCCGAGGGGTACAATGAGCAGTTCTTC. It encodes CASSDSAEGYNEQFF.

This chain links TRBV7-9 with TRBJ2-5; D ambiguous. This CDR3 spans 14 amino acids. CDR1 is SEHNR, CDR2 FQNEAQ, per germline (reference sequence). The V end was cut by 1 base, the J end by 5 bases, with 11 bases between. CDR3 protein: CASSLGSRTETQYF. Here the CDR3 DNA reads TGTGCCAGCAGCTTAGGGTCTCGAACGGAGACCCAGTACTTC.

The gene calls are TRBV7-9 and TRBJ1-2; D remains ambiguous. Trimming removed 1 base from V and 7 bases from J, with 16 bases in between. The length of the CDR3 is 15 residues. Looked up from germline, CDR1 is SEHNR and CDR2 is FQNEAQ (reference sequence). The CDR3: CASSLGAVPTLGYTF. For the CDR3, the DNA is TGTGCCAGCAGCTTAGGTGCAGTACCCACCCTTGGCTACACCTTC. Full variable domain (outside the CDR3, taken from reference TRBV7-9 and TRBJ1-2): DTGVSQNPRHKITKRGQNVTFRCDPISEHNRLYWYRQTLGQGPEFLTYFQNEAQLEKSRLLSDRFSAERPKGSFSTLEIQRTEQGDSAMYLCASSLGAVPTLGYTFGSGTRLTVV.

With regard to this clonotype: A much larger clone lies a single base off, so this may be a read error. J is TRBJ2-1 and V is TRBV11-2, with D possibly TRBD2 on 6 matching bases. Germline loops: CDR1 SGHAT, CDR2 FQNNGV. The CDR3 has 15 amino acids. V shed 4 bases and J shed 7 bases, with 17 bases lying between them. The chain's CDR3 is CASSSLQGAGNEQFF. DNA for the CDR3: TGTGCCAGCAGCTCCCTCCAGGGAGCGGGTAATGAGCAGTTCTTC.

The sample holds a few counts of this clonotype. This chain uses TRBV11-2 with TRBJ2-4; D uncertain. V was trimmed by 1 base and J by 0 bases, leaving 10 bases between them. Germline-derived CDR1 and CDR2 are SGHAT and FQNNGV. The CDR3 consists of 16 residues. The CDR3 nucleotides read TGTGCCAGCAGCTTAGGACCGGAGTTAGCCAAAAACATTCAGTACTTC. It encodes CASSLGPELAKNIQYF.

This clonotype was recorded at least ten times. The V and J genes are TRBV12-3 or TRBV12-4 and TRBJ1-2; D is perhaps TRBD1 (5 bases). V was trimmed by 8 bases and J by 3 bases, leaving 13 bases between them. The CDR3 consists of 13 residues. This CDR3 is CASAPRGDYGYTF. In DNA, the CDR3 is TGTGCCAGCGCCCCCCGAGGGGACTATGGCTACACCTTC.

The CDR3 nucleotides read TGTGCCATCAGTGATTGGGGTCTCACCGGGGAGCTGTTTTTT. As protein: CAISDWGLTGELFF. This chain uses TRBV10-3 with TRBJ2-2; no clear D. The CDR3 loop spans 14 amino acids. Germline V gives CDR1 ENHRY, CDR2 SYGVKD. Trimming removed 3 bases at V and 4 bases at J, with 9 bases between.

This clonotype was detected ten times or more. The rearrangement uses TRBV11-2 and TRBJ2-5; the D gene is possibly TRBD2 (6 bases). V lost 3 bases to trimming and J lost 5 bases, with 16 bases between them. Germline loops: CDR1 SGHAT, CDR2 FQNNGV. This CDR3 has 15 amino acids. CDR3 sequence reads: CASSLGGWTGETQYF. CDR3 DNA: TGTGCCAGCAGCTTGGGGGGTTGGACCGGGGAGACCCAGTACTTC. Looking up the rest from reference TRBV11-2 and TRBJ2-5 gives the full variable domain: EAGVAQSPRYKIIEKRQSVAFWCNPISGHATLYWYQQILGQGPKLLIQFQNNGVVDDSQLPKDRFSAERLKGVDSTLKIQPAKLEDSAVYLCASSLGGWTGETQYFGPGTRLLVL.

The J gene is TRBJ2-7, the V gene TRBV27; TRBD2 aligns across 7 bases. CDR3 length: 13 amino acids. CDR1 is MNHEY, CDR2 SMNVEV, per germline (reference sequence). Trimming at V came to 8 bases and at J to 6 bases, leaving 10 bases not matched to a gene. CDR3: CASLSDIAGEQYF. CDR3 DNA sequence: TGTGCCAGCCTATCGGACATAGCGGGCGAGCAGTACTTC.

At least ten counts were recorded for this clonotype. V and J are TRBV5-1 and TRBJ2-2, with TRBD1 matching over 9 bases. The CDR3 covers 16 residues. The ends lost 4 bases at V and 0 bases at J; junction bases unmatched: 4. Germline values: CDR1 SGHRS, CDR2 YFSETQ. The CDR3 sequence: CASSRNRGPNTGELFF. The CDR3 DNA sequence: TGCGCCAGCAGCAGGAACAGGGGGCCGAACACCGGGGAGCTGTTTTTT.

The rearrangement joins TRBV12-3 or TRBV12-4 to TRBJ2-1, with 11 bases fitting TRBD2. The length of the CDR3 is 17 residues. The trim removed 8 bases at V and 0 bases at J, leaving 9 bases unmatched. The CDR3 sequence is CASWGLAERSSYNEQFF. The DNA for the CDR3 is TGTGCCAGCTGGGGACTAGCGGAAAGGAGCTCCTACAATGAGCAGTTCTTC.

The table lists this clonotype with many counts. This rearrangement joins TRBV28 to TRBJ2-5, with D unresolved. The CDR3 runs 13 residues. The germline V gene has CDR1 MDHEN and CDR2 SYDVKM. Between the trimmed V and J ends, which lost 7 bases and 2 bases, there was a span of 11 bases. This chain's CDR3 is CASTMGFQETQYF. The CDR3 DNA sequence: TGTGCCAGCACTATGGGATTTCAAGAGACCCAGTACTTC.

In its sample, this clonotype was seen many times. V is TRBV27 and J is TRBJ1-6; no firm D call. Per the germline V gene, CDR1 is MNHEY and CDR2 is SMNVEV (reference sequence). V gave up 7 bases and J gave up 7 bases, with 11 bases separating them. CDR3 length equals 13 residues. CDR3 protein: CASTGGGNSPLHF. CDR3 sequence (DNA): TGTGCCAGCACTGGAGGTGGGAATTCACCCCTCCACTTT.

The table lists this clonotype with a few counts. The CDR3, as DNA: TGTGCCAGCAGCGTAGCCCCGGGGGCGCAGGGCTATGGCTACACCTTC. Its translation: CASSVAPGAQGYGYTF. The chain links TRBV9 to TRBJ1-2, with TRBD1 as a possible D gene (6 bases). The CDR3 is 16 amino acids. Germline lookup yields CDR1 SGDLS and CDR2 YYNGEE. V was clipped by 0 bases and J by 4 bases, with 16 bases between them. Using reference TRBV9 and TRBJ1-2 for the parts outside the CDR3, the full variable domain is DSGVTQTPKHLITATGQRVTLRCSPRSGDLSVYWYQQSLDQGLQFLIQYYNGEERAKGNILERFSAQQFPDLHSELNLSSLELGDSALYFCASSVAPGAQGYGYTFGSGTRLTVV.

This clonotype was seen repeatedly, ten times or more. The chain uses TRBV28 and TRBJ2-3; D unclear. Trimming shortened V by 3 bases and J by 6 bases, and 4 bases separated the two germline ends. The CDR3 length is 11 residues. CDR1 is MDHEN and CDR2 is SYDVKM in the germline V gene. CDR3 sequence reads: CASSFSDTQYF. CDR3 coding DNA: TGTGCCAGCAGTTTCTCCGATACGCAGTATTTT.

This chain joins TRBV6-4 and TRBJ2-1, with a weak D call TRBD1 (5 bases). Germline-derived CDR1 and CDR2 are MRHNA and SNTAGT. The CDR3 spans 15 residues. Trimming left V 1 base short and J 4 bases short, with 11 bases between. CDR3: CASSDFPDNYNEQFF. CDR3 coding DNA: TGTGCCAGCAGTGACTTCCCGGACAATTACAATGAGCAGTTCTTC.

Only one count was recorded for this clonotype. The rearrangement links TRBV20-1 to TRBJ2-2, with 7 bases aligning to TRBD2. CDR3 size: 15 residues. Germline V gene lookup returns CDR1 DFQATT and CDR2 SNEGSKA (reference sequence). V was clipped by 5 bases and J by 1 base; unmatched bases: 7. The CDR3 DNA follows: TGCAGTGCTGGAAATCTAGCGGTGAACACCGGGGAGCTGTTTTTT. Translating gives CSAGNLAVNTGELFF.

This clonotype was picked up many times. CDR3 coding DNA: TGTGCCAGCAGCCTTTATCTTTTCAGGGATCAGCCCCAGCATTTT. It specifies CASSLYLFRDQPQHF. The rearrangement uses TRBV5-5 and TRBJ1-5; TRBD1 might be the D (5 bases). The V gene's germline CDR1 is SGHKS and CDR2 YYEKEE (reference sequence). The CDR3 is made up of 15 amino acids. V lost 4 bases, J lost 5 bases, and 16 bases lay in between.

This clonotype appeared a few times. The CDR3 sequence is CASSFLTGHYGYTF. CDR3 in DNA: TGTGCCAGCAGCTTCCTGACAGGGCACTATGGCTACACCTTC. The chain combines TRBV5-6 with TRBJ1-2, with 7 bases that match TRBD1. Germline CDR1 is SGHDT and CDR2 is YYEEEE. The CDR3 consists of 14 residues. V was pared by 2 bases and J by 3 bases, with 4 bases of the junction left unmatched. Together with reference TRBV5-6 and TRBJ1-2, the CDR3 gives the full variable domain: DAGVTQSPTHLIKTRGQQVTLRCSPKSGHDTVSWYQQALGQGPQFIFQYYEEEERQRGNFPDRFSGHQFPNYSSELNVNALLLGDSALYLCASSFLTGHYGYTFGSGTRLTVV.

This clonotype was counted ten times or more. V is TRBV27 and J is TRBJ2-1, with TRBD1 matching 9 bases. Germline lookup yields CDR1 MNHEY and CDR2 SMNVEV (reference sequence). This CDR3 has 15 residues. The junction had 7 bases not matched to a gene; V was cut back by 3 bases and J by 7 bases. The CDR3 reads CASSFSGTGLNEQFF. DNA of the CDR3: TGTGCCAGCAGTTTCTCCGGGACAGGGCTTAATGAGCAGTTCTTC.

This clonotype was picked up many times. This chain uses TRBV6-1 with TRBJ1-5; D unclear. There are 14 residues in the CDR3. V lost 5 bases and J lost 3, with 11 bases in between. The V gene's germline CDR1 is MNHNS and CDR2 SASEGT. The CDR3 DNA is TGTGCCAGCAGTCCCCCAGGCGTCAATCAGCCCCAGCATTTT. This translates into CASSPPGVNQPQHF.

In this sample, this clonotype turned up a few times. The chain employs TRBV27 and TRBJ1-1; the match to TRBD1 covers 8 bases. This CDR3 region has 14 residues. Germline CDR1 is MNHEY and CDR2 is SMNVEV (reference sequence). Losses at the gene ends were 2 bases for V and 6 bases for J; bases not matched to a gene: 5. In DNA, the CDR3 is TGTGCCAGCAGTTTAATCGGCAGGGGGCCTGAAGCTTTCTTT. This sequence encodes CASSLIGRGPEAFF.

This clonotype was seen more than once but under ten times. This chain joins TRBV5-6 and TRBJ2-7; D unresolved. Germline V gene sequence: CDR1 SGHDT, CDR2 YYEEEE. The ends were cut back, 0 bases at V and 0 bases at J, with 7 bases in the middle. The CDR3 contains 14 residues. This chain's CDR3 is CASSLGYNSYEQYF. DNA of the CDR3: TGTGCCAGCAGCTTGGGGTACAACTCCTACGAGCAGTACTTC.

The chain combines TRBV27 with TRBJ1-1; D not certain. Trimming took 3 bases from V and 5 from J, leaving 10 bases between them. The germline V gene encodes CDR1 MNHEY and CDR2 SMNVEV (reference sequence). CDR3 length equals 13 residues. The CDR3 loop is CASSFSEGTEAFF. The CDR3 coding sequence is TGTGCCAGCAGTTTCTCCGAGGGAACTGAAGCTTTCTTT.

This clonotype was seen many times. This chain joins TRBV20-1 and TRBJ2-1; a possible D gene is TRBD2 (5 bases). V was clipped by 0 bases and J by 4 bases, with 7 bases between them. CDR1 is DFQATT and CDR2 is SNEGSKA in the germline V gene (reference sequence). The CDR3 sequence is 13 residues long. The CDR3 protein is CSARDGGYNEQFF. The CDR3 bases are TGCAGTGCTAGAGATGGAGGTTACAATGAGCAGTTCTTC.

The chain couples TRBV11-2 to TRBJ1-4; D ambiguous. The CDR3 is 16 amino acids. Germline CDR1 is SGHAT and CDR2 is FQNNGV. Trimming removed 2 bases from V and 6 bases from J, with 16 bases in between. The CDR3 coding sequence is TGTGCCAGCAGCTTACTGAAGGAGGTCCGGGATGAAAAACTGTTTTTT. Translated, it gives CASSLLKEVRDEKLFF.

This clonotype was detected many times. The rearrangement joins TRBV20-1 to TRBJ2-7; tentatively, D is TRBD2 (6 bases). Germline V lookup: CDR1 DFQATT, CDR2 SNEGSKA (reference sequence). The CDR3 sequence is 15 residues long. Trimming removed 1 base from V and 7 bases from J, with 20 bases in between. The CDR3 DNA reads as TGCAGTGCTAGAGTAGGAGGGGACGGCCCGTGGGAGCAGTACGTC. Translating gives CSARVGGDGPWEQYV.